These 27 T cell receptor beta chains share one sample of origin, sequenced in a study of human T cells and chemical hapten exposure. TCRdb redid the calling of the RACE reads with MiXCR, one entry per CDR3 protein. The sample lists tens of thousands of distinct CDR3 sequences; about 9% were seen once. Indicated time point: patch test 2, 6 weeks after DPC sensitization. As for treatment: therapeutic diphenylcyclopropenone sensitization with weekly scalp DPC. The sequencing used whole blood, collected in connection with sensitization to the hapten diphenylcyclopropenone (DPC). Source of these receptors: a woman in her forties or fifties with alopecia areata. Some clones in this sample may be carry-over from other donors' samples.

J is TRBJ1-2 and V is TRBV5-1; 7 bases match TRBD1. V lost 7 bases and J lost 2; bases outside the gene matches: 5. The CDR3 totals 13 residues. The germline V gene has CDR1 SGHRS and CDR2 YFSETQ. This chain's CDR3 is CASHTGENYGYTF. CDR3 in DNA: TGCGCCAGCCATACAGGGGAAAACTATGGCTACACCTTC.

This clonotype was detected a few times. The chain links TRBV28 to TRBJ2-7; maybe TRBD1 (6 bases). Trimming shortened V by 7 bases and J by 7 bases, and 17 bases separated the two germline ends. Per germline, CDR1 MDHEN and CDR2 SYDVKM. The CDR3 runs 13 residues. The CDR3 nucleotides are TGTGCCAGCAAGTTTGTAGGCCAGGGGGAGCAGTACTTC. It yields the protein CASKFVGQGEQYF.

V is TRBV6-2 or TRBV6-3 and J is TRBJ1-5; no clear D. Trimming pared 0 bases from V and 0 bases from J, leaving 12 bases between. Germline CDR1 reads MNHEY; CDR2 reads SVGEGT. This CDR3 comprises 17 residues. The CDR3 bases are TGTGCCAGCAGTTACTCACCGGGCGCATATAGCAATCAGCCCCAGCATTTT. As protein: CASSYSPGAYSNQPQHF.

As concerns this clonotype: This may arise from a read error, as a much more abundant clone is one base away. J is TRBJ2-3 and V is TRBV29-1, with D unclear. V shed 4 bases and J shed 3 bases, with 14 bases lying between them. The CDR3 loop spans 14 amino acids. CDR1 and CDR2 (germline): SQVTM, ANQGSEA. In DNA form, the CDR3 reads TGCAGCGTTGGGGGTGTGCTCCGGACAGATACGCAGTATTTT. Amino acid sequence: CSVGGVLRTDTQYF.

A few counts support this clonotype. The chain has TRBV6-2 or TRBV6-3 and TRBJ1-4; 9 bases match TRBD1. The CDR3 spans 15 residues. V lost 8 bases and J lost 7; bases outside the gene matches: 11. Germline V gene data show CDR1 as MNHEY and CDR2 as SVGEGT. CDR3 bases: TGTGCCAGCGGCCATTCCGGGACAGGGAGTGAAAAACTGTTTTTT. Its translation: CASGHSGTGSEKLFF.

This clonotype was observed a handful of times. DNA of the CDR3: TGTGCCAGCGTCATTCAGGGGACCTCCTACGAGCAGTACTTC. Its protein product is CASVIQGTSYEQYF. This chain uses TRBV2 with TRBJ2-7; tentative D call: TRBD1 (6 bases). With 8 bases removed from V and 0 bases from J, the gap between germline ends came to 14 bases. CDR3 length: 14 residues. The germline CDR1 and CDR2 sequences are SNHLY and FYNNEI.

V usage is TRBV29-1 and J usage is TRBJ2-7, with a tentative D call TRBD2 (5 bases). This CDR3 region has 14 residues. Trimming took off 4 bases at V and 2 bases at J, with 15 bases between the two ends. Germline CDR1 is SQVTM and CDR2 is ANQGSEA. CDR3 bases: TGCAGCGTTGTTCGCACGGGGTACACCTACGAGCAGTACTTC. The encoded protein is CSVVRTGYTYEQYF.

This clonotype came up a few times. The chain links TRBV6-5 to TRBJ1-5; D unresolved. The CDR3 is 13 amino acids. The germline gives CDR1 MNHEY, CDR2 SVGAGI. V shed 6 bases and J shed 0 bases, with 6 bases lying between them. The CDR3 DNA sequence: TGTGCCAGCAGCCAGGTTAGCAATCAGCCCCAGCATTTT. This gives the protein CASSQVSNQPQHF.

This clonotype was counted ten times or more. This rearrangement joins TRBV20-1 to TRBJ1-5; possible D gene TRBD1, 5 bases. CDR1 and CDR2 from the germline V gene are DFQATT and SNEGSKA (reference sequence). V was pared by 5 bases and J by 1 base, with 18 bases between. This CDR3 region has 16 residues. The CDR3, as DNA: TGCAGTGCTCAAGGGTACTCACGGGGGAGCAATCAGCCCCAGCATTTT. Translated, it gives CSAQGYSRGSNQPQHF.

This clonotype has at least ten counts. CDR3 loop: CSAGRDKNIQYF. The CDR3 coding sequence is TGCAGCGCTGGACGGGATAAAAACATTCAGTACTTC. This chain uses TRBV29-1 with TRBJ2-4; weak D call: TRBD2 (5 bases). The germline CDR1 and CDR2 sequences are SQVTM and ANQGSEA. This CDR3 is 12 amino acids long. The V end lost 7 bases, the J end lost 4 bases, and 11 bases lay between the germline ends.

This clonotype was seen only a few times. The genes are TRBV10-1 and TRBJ2-2, with D unresolved. Germline assignment: CDR1 WNHNN and CDR2 SYGVQD (reference sequence). Trimming left V 0 bases short and J 0 bases short, with 8 bases between. This CDR3 has 16 amino acids. CDR3 in DNA: TGCGCCAGCAGTGAGTCGTCACCGGCGAACACCGGGGAGCTGTTTTTT. Its protein is CASSESSPANTGELFF.

V and J are TRBV7-2 and TRBJ2-3, with no clear D. V dropped 5 bases and J dropped 1 base, with 16 bases sitting between them. Germline CDR1 SGHTA, CDR2 FQGNSA. CDR3 length: 16 amino acids. The CDR3 here is CASSLIIKAGTDTQYF. The CDR3 nucleotides are TGTGCCAGCAGCCTAATAATAAAAGCAGGCACAGATACGCAGTATTTT.

This clonotype was detected a few times. CDR3 nucleotides: TGTGCCAGCAGCTTAGGGGTGGCAGGGCAAGATACGCAGTATTTT. This sequence encodes CASSLGVAGQDTQYF. The chain employs TRBV7-9 and TRBJ2-3; D is possibly TRBD1 (5 bases). V lost 1 base to trimming and J lost 5 bases, with 13 bases between them. From germline, CDR1 is SEHNR and CDR2 FQNEAQ (reference sequence). This CDR3 comprises 15 residues.

This chain links TRBV6-1 with TRBJ2-7, with D unclear. Germline CDR1 reads MNHNS; CDR2 reads SASEGT. CDR3 length: 13 residues. Trimming pared 3 bases from V and 1 base from J, leaving 7 bases between. As DNA, the CDR3 is TGTGCCAGCAGTGAGTCGGCATCCTACGAGCAGTACTTC. Translation: CASSESASYEQYF.

This clonotype was observed a handful of times. The V call is TRBV2, the J call TRBJ1-4; D remains unclear. Trimming cost V 0 bases and J 8 bases, with 13 bases left between them. CDR1 and CDR2 from the germline V gene are SNHLY and FYNNEI. The CDR3 is made up of 15 amino acids. CDR3 amino acids: CASSEAGGEWEKLFF. The CDR3 region has the DNA TGTGCCAGCAGTGAAGCGGGCGGGGAATGGGAAAAACTGTTTTTT.

This clonotype showed up just a few times. The chain is built from TRBV9 and TRBJ2-3; 12 bases fit TRBD2. CDR3 length: 17 residues. Germline V lookup: CDR1 SGDLS, CDR2 YYNGEE. V dropped 4 bases and J dropped 6; count of bases not matched to a gene: 12. The CDR3 bases are TGTGCCAGCAGCCTCCGACTAGCGGGGGATGGTCCGGATACGCAGTATTTT. It yields the protein CASSLRLAGDGPDTQYF.

The chain joins TRBV12-3 or TRBV12-4 to TRBJ1-2; D is unresolved. The CDR3 totals 14 residues. V was cut by 3 bases and J by 4 bases, with 12 bases left in between. Here the CDR3 DNA reads TGTGCCAGCAGTTTTCCGGATTCGGGCTATGGCTACACCTTC. Its protein product is CASSFPDSGYGYTF.

The chain carries TRBV14 and TRBJ2-3; D gene unclear. The CDR3 length is 14 residues. Germline lookup yields CDR1 SGHDN and CDR2 FVKESK. Trimming left V 0 bases short and J 4 bases short, with 8 bases between. CDR3 residues: CASSQDWVSDTQYF. In nucleotides, the CDR3 is TGTGCCAGCAGCCAAGATTGGGTCTCAGATACGCAGTATTTT.

At least ten counts were recorded for this clonotype. The V call is TRBV6-1, the J call TRBJ2-5; TRBD2 matches at 8 bases. This CDR3 comprises 15 residues. Germline assignment: CDR1 MNHNS and CDR2 SASEGT. V was clipped by 4 bases and J by 2 bases; unmatched bases: 6. CDR3 amino acids: CASSALLAAQETQYF. The CDR3 DNA is TGTGCCAGCAGTGCGTTACTAGCGGCACAAGAGACCCAGTACTTC.

There are a few counts of this clonotype. The V gene is TRBV5-1, the J gene TRBJ1-2, with a weak D call TRBD1 (6 bases). V was cut by 7 bases and J by 4 bases, with 20 bases left in between. Germline-derived CDR1 and CDR2 are SGHRS and YFSETQ. The CDR3 contains 15 residues. CDR3 protein: CASSPHLSDSYGYTF. The DNA for the CDR3 is TGCGCCAGCTCCCCTCATCTGTCGGACAGCTATGGCTACACCTTC.

This clonotype has ten or more counts. V is TRBV28 and J is TRBJ1-1; 7 nucleotides match TRBD1. Trimming cost V 2 bases and J 1 base; bases outside gene matches: 4. Germline V gene data show CDR1 as MDHEN and CDR2 as SYDVKM. The CDR3 length is 15 residues. The CDR3, as DNA: TGTGCCAGCAGTTTAGTGGAGGGGGCGAACACTGAAGCTTTCTTT. The encoded protein is CASSLVEGANTEAFF.

The chain is built from TRBV7-2 and TRBJ1-2; D uncertain. Trimming left V 2 bases short and J 8 bases short, with 12 bases between. This CDR3 is built from 13 residues. The germline gives CDR1 SGHTA, CDR2 FQGNSA. Here the CDR3 DNA reads TGTGCCAGCAGCTTATCCAGAACTAAGGGCTACACCTTC. It is translated as CASSLSRTKGYTF.

J is TRBJ1-2 and V is TRBV28, with D possibly being TRBD1 (5 bases). The V end was cut by 10 bases, the J end by 0 bases, with 12 bases between. Germline CDR1 MDHEN, CDR2 SYDVKM. The CDR3 loop spans 13 amino acids. CDR3 nucleotide sequence: TGTGCCACCAGACCAGGGACTAACTATGGCTACACCTTC. Residues: CATRPGTNYGYTF.

Ten or more counts support this clonotype. This sequence joins TRBV29-1 and TRBJ1-1; possibly TRBD1 for D (6 bases). CDR3 length equals 17 residues. The V and J ends lost 6 bases and 4 bases respectively, with 27 bases between them. Germline V lookup: CDR1 SQVTM, CDR2 ANQGSEA. CDR3 nucleotide sequence: TGCAGCGTCAGGGGAAGATTTAAGGCAGGGAGATCCACTGAAGCTTTCTTT. It is translated as CSVRGRFKAGRSTEAFF.

This clonotype was seen only a few times. The chain uses TRBV9 and TRBJ2-1; 14 bases are shared with TRBD2. Germline V CDR1 and CDR2: SGDLS, YYNGEE. V lost 4 bases and J lost 6; bases outside the gene matches: 6. The CDR3 spans 16 residues. CDR3 bases: TGTGCCAGCAGCTTACGACTAGCGGGGGGGCTCAATGAGCAGTTCTTC. This encodes CASSLRLAGGLNEQFF.

Worth noting for this clonotype: In this CDR3 the conserved last residue, phenylalanine or tryptophan, is missing, so a read error is likely. The DNA is left out, because the CDR3 cannot be placed on it with certainty; the CDR3 is given as TCRdb lists it. This chain uses TRBV29-1 with TRBJ2-5; no check of the table's D call, TRBD2, against the DNA was made. The CDR3 contains 12 residues when both ends are counted. The germline gives CDR1 SQVTM, CDR2 ANQGSEA. The CDR3 region is CSVSLGLAGACV.

The rearrangement links TRBV28 to TRBJ2-4; D is perhaps TRBD2 (6 bases). The CDR3 extends over 16 amino acids. Trimming took 6 bases from V and 0 from J, leaving 15 bases between them. Germline-derived CDR1 and CDR2 are MDHEN and SYDVKM. CDR3 DNA: TGTGCCAGCAGGCAAAGACTAGTTCTAGCCAAAAACATTCAGTACTTC. The encoded protein is CASRQRLVLAKNIQYF.